The clone carrying this T cell receptor (beta chain) has a count of ten or more. Its antigen is undetermined. The data were obtained in a study of Graves' ophthalmopathy and Graves' hyperthyroidism. Points from the study as a whole: In blood appeared most of the expanded thyroid clonotypes whose frequency exceeded 0.001.

The authors amplified TCR beta CDR3 regions, and they did so from RNA transcripts for repertoire sequencing. HTBI primers were employed in first-round RT-PCR, then a second-round multiplex PCR followed. TCRdb called the multiplex PCR reads again in MiXCR, with one record for every CDR3 protein. The table records roughly 50,000 distinct CDR3 sequences, about 50% of them present only once. This receptor was identified in an adult man with Graves' ophthalmopathy. Material for sequencing was peripheral blood.

The CDR3: CSARAAPGQGVDEQYF. CDR3 nucleotides: TGCAGTGCTAGAGCCGCACCGGGACAGGGGGTAGACGAGCAGTACTTC. This chain joins TRBV20-1 and TRBJ2-7, with 11 bases lining up with TRBD1. Germline trimming cut 1 base from V and 5 bases from J; bases unmatched to any gene: 10. Germline loops: CDR1 DFQATT, CDR2 SNEGSKA (reference sequence). This CDR3 has 16 amino acids.